This passage covers 9 T cell receptor beta chains from one sample sequenced in a study of cytomegalovirus exposure and HLA in healthy donors. This table comes from immunoSEQ multiplex PCR, and its TCRdb copy is limited to in-frame clones, with some not included. Of roughly 130,000 clones in the sample, about 88% are singletons; the top ten hold roughly 1.4%. Source material: PBMCs. The receptor set was obtained from a man aged 30 to 45 in good health and CMV-seronegative.

The chain couples TRBV11-2 to TRBJ2-3; D might be TRBD2 (5 bases). Germline lookup yields CDR1 SGHAT and CDR2 FQNNGV. The CDR3 covers 16 residues. The V gene lost 1 base and the J gene lost 3 bases, with 14 bases spanning the gap. The CDR3 sequence: CASSLGLAAPTDTQYF. The CDR3 nucleotides are TGTGCCAGCAGCTTAGGGCTAGCCGCCCCAACAGATACGCAGTATTTT.

The table lists this clone with a count of one. The J gene is TRBJ2-3, the V gene TRBV10-3, with D tentatively TRBD1 (6 bases). V was cut by 4 bases and J by 1 base, with 15 bases left in between. CDR3 size: 16 residues. Germline loops: CDR1 ENHRY, CDR2 SYGVKD. CDR3 sequence: CAISGLGQTGTDTQYF. In nucleotides, the CDR3 is TGTGCCATCAGTGGGCTAGGACAGACAGGCACAGATACGCAGTATTTT.

The chain's CDR3 is CASSQEDRANYGYTF. The CDR3 DNA is TGCGCCAGCAGCCAAGAGGACAGAGCTAACTATGGCTACACCTTC. The chain uses TRBV4-3 and TRBJ1-2, with D perhaps TRBD1 (6 bases). V was trimmed by 0 bases and J by 0 bases, leaving 8 bases between them. Germline loops: CDR1 LGHNA, CDR2 YSLEER. The CDR3 is made up of 15 amino acids.

The chain employs TRBV9 and TRBJ2-3; 8 bases fit TRBD2. The CDR3 covers 15 residues. Per germline, CDR1 SGDLS and CDR2 YYNGEE. J gave up 4 bases and V 3 bases, and 7 bases lay outside the gene matches. The CDR3: CASSAQRGYADTQYF. CDR3 DNA sequence: TGTGCCAGCAGCGCCCAGCGGGGGTACGCAGATACGCAGTATTTT.

This chain joins TRBV7-2 and TRBJ2-5; TRBD2 might be the D (5 bases). V was shortened by 4 bases and J by 5 bases, with 14 bases between the two germline ends. The CDR3 spans 14 residues. Germline assignment: CDR1 SGHTA and CDR2 FQGNSA. The CDR3 sequence: CASSWGPSGETQYF. Written as DNA, the CDR3 is TGTGCCAGCAGCTGGGGTCCTTCGGGGGAGACCCAGTACTTC.

V usage is TRBV5-6 and J usage is TRBJ1-1; TRBD1 might be the D (5 bases). The CDR3 extends over 15 amino acids. The germline V gene has CDR1 SGHDT and CDR2 YYEEEE. Trimming removed 2 bases at V and 1 base at J, with 12 bases between. The CDR3 here is CASSFRTTANTEAFF. CDR3 DNA sequence: TGTGCCAGCAGCTTCAGGACAACGGCGAACACTGAAGCTTTCTTT.

The CDR3 loop reads CASSRGANTEAFF. CDR3 in DNA: TGTGCCAGCAGCAGGGGGGCGAACACTGAAGCTTTCTTT. The chain combines TRBV6-6 with TRBJ1-1, with 7 bases fitting TRBD1. CDR3 size: 13 residues. Per the germline V gene, CDR1 is MNHNY and CDR2 is SVGAGI (reference sequence). V gave up 6 bases and J gave up 1 base; unmatched junction bases: 2.

The CDR3 coding sequence is TGCGCCAGCAGGGGACTAGCGGGTGCCAATGAGCAGTTCTTC. It is translated as CASRGLAGANEQFF. V gene TRBV5-1 combines with J gene TRBJ2-1; TRBD2 matches at 12 bases. Germline trimming cut 5 bases from V and 6 bases from J; bases unmatched to any gene: 3. The CDR3 is 14 amino acids. Looked up from germline, CDR1 is SGHRS and CDR2 is YFSETQ.

The V call is TRBV4-1, the J call TRBJ2-3; D is perhaps TRBD1 (5 bases). This CDR3 region has 17 residues. Germline V gene lookup returns CDR1 MGHRA and CDR2 YSYEKL. V lost 0 bases and J 6 bases, leaving 19 bases between the germline ends. Here the CDR3 DNA reads TGCGCCAGCAGCCAAGATACCTTAATATTAGGGGCCGATACGCAGTATTTT. It is translated as CASSQDTLILGADTQYF.